This T cell receptor (beta chain) was identified during a study of early T cells in non-severe SARS-CoV-2 infection. Study context: Chains were unpaired, as sequencing was done on bulk RNA from unsorted whole blood.

This clonotype was counted many times. The target antigen is unknown. Trimming cost V 4 bases and J 4 bases; bases outside gene matches: 6. In germline, CDR1 is SGHVS, CDR2 FNYEAQ. The CDR3 runs to 16 residues. Attachment of unique molecular identifiers to individual cDNA molecules was performed. In TCRdb, the 5' RACE reads were re-called with MiXCR into one record per CDR3 protein. The repertoire consists of 24,000 or so distinct CDR3 sequences, with 4% to 4.5% occurring once and the leading ten covering approximately 4.4%. Whole-study findings and limits: VDJdb matching, biased toward anti-spike CD8 responses, missed private and CD4 specificities.

The V and J genes are TRBV7-6 and TRBJ1-3; 11 bases line up with TRBD1. The TCR was taken from an adult who was a healthcare worker with PCR-confirmed SARS-CoV-2 infection or an uninfected control (not recorded which). The sample comprised whole blood. The CDR3 spells CASSSRTGGAGNTIYF. For the CDR3, the DNA is TGTGCCAGCAGCTCCCGGACAGGGGGCGCGGGAAACACCATATATTTT.